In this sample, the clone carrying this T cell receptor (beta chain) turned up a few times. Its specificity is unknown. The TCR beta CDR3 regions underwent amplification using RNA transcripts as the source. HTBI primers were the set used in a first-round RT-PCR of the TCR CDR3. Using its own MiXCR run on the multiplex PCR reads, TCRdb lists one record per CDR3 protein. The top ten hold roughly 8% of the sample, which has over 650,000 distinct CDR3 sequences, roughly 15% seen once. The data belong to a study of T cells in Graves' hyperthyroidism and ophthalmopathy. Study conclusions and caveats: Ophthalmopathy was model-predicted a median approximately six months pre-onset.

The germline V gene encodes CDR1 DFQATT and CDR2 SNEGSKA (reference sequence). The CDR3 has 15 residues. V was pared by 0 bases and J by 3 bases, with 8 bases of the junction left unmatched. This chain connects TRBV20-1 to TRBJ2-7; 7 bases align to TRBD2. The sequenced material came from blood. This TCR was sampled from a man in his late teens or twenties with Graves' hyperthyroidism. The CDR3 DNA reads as TGCAGTGCTAGAGATCTAGGCGGGGGAAACTACGAGCAGTACTTC. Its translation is CSARDLGGGNYEQYF.